The 23 T cell receptor beta chains listed next were all sequenced from one sample in a study of cytomegalovirus exposure and HLA in healthy donors. PCR amplification relied on 60 Vbeta primers (plus 13 Jbeta primers). Method: immunoSEQ multiplex PCR; TCRdb's copy keeps in-frame clones and lacks some. Counted here are roughly 180,000 clones, 85% occurring once; the ten biggest clones make up 1%. The sample comprised PBMCs. Receptors were obtained from a boy younger than 10 in good health and CMV-seronegative.

The chain is built from TRBV29-1 and TRBJ1-1; TRBD1 might be the D (6 bases). The germline CDR1 and CDR2 sequences are SQVTM and ANQGSEA. Trimming pared 2 bases from V and 4 bases from J, leaving 11 bases between. CDR3 size: 13 residues. CDR3 protein: CSVEQGQSTEAFF. DNA for the CDR3: TGCAGCGTTGAACAGGGGCAGAGCACTGAAGCTTTCTTT.

The rearrangement joins TRBV7-6 to TRBJ2-7; 10 positions agree with TRBD2. CDR3 length: 14 amino acids. Trimming took 1 base from V and 6 from J; bases not matched to a gene: 3. CDR1 and CDR2 from the germline V gene are SGHVS and FNYEAQ. CDR3 amino acids: CASSLGLAGVEQYF. The DNA for the CDR3 is TGTGCCAGCAGCTTAGGGCTAGCGGGAGTCGAGCAGTACTTC.

The chain joins TRBV19 to TRBJ2-3; D perhaps matches TRBD1 (6 bases). CDR1 and CDR2 (germline): LNHDA, SQIVND (reference sequence). V lost 1 base and J lost 2, with 10 bases in between. This CDR3 has 15 residues. CDR3 region: CASSIAQGLTDTQYF. The CDR3 DNA reads as TGTGCCAGTAGTATAGCCCAGGGGCTCACAGATACGCAGTATTTT.

The chain recombines TRBV29-1 with TRBJ2-5; 10 positions agree with TRBD1. With V trimmed by 4 bases and J by 1 base, 6 bases remained unmatched. Germline-derived CDR1 and CDR2 are SQVTM and ANQGSEA. This CDR3 comprises 15 residues. CDR3: CSVGGGTGVQETQYF. CDR3 DNA: TGCAGCGTTGGGGGGGGGACAGGGGTCCAAGAGACCCAGTACTTC.

The CDR3, as DNA: TGTGCCAGTAGTATAGATCTCTCGACAGGGCATAATGAGCAGTTCTTC. Translated, it gives CASSIDLSTGHNEQFF. The chain couples TRBV19 to TRBJ2-1; 7 nucleotides align to TRBD1. Losses at the gene ends were 0 bases for V and 7 bases for J; bases not matched to a gene: 9. In germline, CDR1 is LNHDA, CDR2 SQIVND (reference sequence). This CDR3 has 16 residues.

The chain couples TRBV27 to TRBJ2-7, with D maybe TRBD1 (7 bases). The germline V gene encodes CDR1 MNHEY and CDR2 SMNVEV (reference sequence). CDR3 length: 14 amino acids. V lost 7 bases and J 6 bases, leaving 19 bases between the germline ends. In DNA form, the CDR3 reads TGTGCCAGCACCCTACTCAGGGGGGTTCGCGAGCAGTACGTC. Its translation: CASTLLRGVREQYV.

This chain uses TRBV11-2 with TRBJ2-4; D is ambiguous. The germline V gene has CDR1 SGHAT and CDR2 FQNNGV. V shed 5 bases and J shed 1 base, with 9 bases lying between them. The CDR3 sequence is 14 residues long. This chain's CDR3 is CASSIRMAKNIQYF. The CDR3 DNA reads as TGTGCCAGCAGCATCCGTATGGCCAAAAACATTCAGTACTTC.

This clone was seen a handful of times. The chain is built from TRBV6-5 and TRBJ1-6, with a possible D match to TRBD1 (6 bases). Germline-derived CDR1 and CDR2 are MNHEY and SVGAGI. Trimming pared 2 bases from V and 10 bases from J, leaving 12 bases between. The length of the CDR3 is 14 residues. The CDR3 is CASSYGRGLSPLHF. CDR3 DNA: TGTGCCAGCAGTTACGGCAGGGGTCTATCACCCCTCCACTTT.

The V gene is TRBV5-6, the J gene TRBJ1-2; perhaps TRBD1 as D (5 bases). Trimming stripped 4 bases from V and 4 bases from J, with 11 bases between. Looked up from germline, CDR1 is SGHDT and CDR2 is YYEEEE. This CDR3 is built from 13 residues. CDR3 sequence reads: CASSDGQTYGYTF. The CDR3 DNA is TGTGCCAGCAGCGACGGACAAACCTATGGCTACACCTTC.

V is TRBV5-1 and J is TRBJ1-4; 9 nucleotides line up with TRBD1. Trimming took 3 bases from V and 5 from J; bases not matched to a gene: 5. The CDR3 length is 15 residues. CDR1 and CDR2 (germline): SGHRS, YFSETQ. The CDR3 bases are TGCGCCAGCAGCTCCCCGGGACAGGGAAATGAAAAACTGTTTTTT. It codes for CASSSPGQGNEKLFF.

The chain has TRBV6-5 and TRBJ2-1, with D perhaps TRBD2 (5 bases). V lost 0 bases, J lost 7 bases, and 13 bases lay in between. CDR1 and CDR2 from the germline V gene are MNHEY and SVGAGI. The CDR3 is 15 amino acids. The CDR3 region has the DNA TGTGCCAGCAGTTACTCAACTAGTAAGAGGAATGAGCAGTTCTTC. It yields the protein CASSYSTSKRNEQFF.

This chain connects TRBV11-2 to TRBJ1-6; D unresolved. V shed 2 bases and J shed 7 bases, with 15 bases lying between them. The CDR3 length is 16 residues. The V gene's germline CDR1 is SGHAT and CDR2 FQNNGV. The CDR3 loop is CASSLILSKQNSPLHF. The CDR3 nucleotides read TGTGCCAGCAGCTTAATCCTCTCGAAGCAAAATTCACCCCTCCACTTT.

The chain carries TRBV15 and TRBJ2-2, with TRBD2 as a possible D gene (5 bases). V lost 3 bases and J 4 bases, leaving 12 bases between the germline ends. CDR1 and CDR2 (germline): LNHNV, YYDKDF (reference sequence). This CDR3 is built from 15 residues. CDR3 nucleotides: TGTGCCACCAGCAGCCGACGGGAAGGCACCGGGGAGCTGTTTTTT. Amino acids: CATSSRREGTGELFF.

The J gene is TRBJ1-5, the V gene TRBV7-9, with 8 bases matching TRBD1. Per the germline V gene, CDR1 is SEHNR and CDR2 is FQNEAQ (reference sequence). The CDR3 loop spans 16 amino acids. Losses at the gene ends were 5 bases for V and 5 bases for J; bases not matched to a gene: 11. Here the CDR3 reads CASSPSLPTGDQPQHF. The CDR3 region has the DNA TGTGCCAGCAGCCCATCCCTCCCGACAGGGGATCAGCCCCAGCATTTT. The complete variable domain, with remaining parts taken from reference TRBV7-9 and TRBJ1-5, reads DTGVSQNPRHKITKRGQNVTFRCDPISEHNRLYWYRQTLGQGPEFLTYFQNEAQLEKSRLLSDRFSAERPKGSFSTLEIQRTEQGDSAMYLCASSPSLPTGDQPQHFGDGTRLSIL.

In its sample, this clone was seen a few times. The chain combines TRBV9 with TRBJ2-5; TRBD2 might be the D (5 bases). V dropped 0 bases and J dropped 4 bases, with 13 bases sitting between them. Germline loops: CDR1 SGDLS, CDR2 YYNGEE. This CDR3 has 15 residues. The CDR3 DNA reads TGTGCCAGCAGCGTAGGTCCCGCTCGGGGAGAGACCCAGTACTTC. Its protein is CASSVGPARGETQYF.

In DNA, the CDR3 is TGTGCCAGCAGCCTCGAGGGCGGGAGCCACAGCACAGATACGCAGTATTTT. It yields the protein CASSLEGGSHSTDTQYF. The chain has TRBV11-3 and TRBJ2-3; 7 nucleotides align to TRBD2. CDR3 length equals 17 residues. V was pared by 5 bases and J by 0 bases, with 11 bases of the junction left unmatched. The V gene's germline CDR1 is SGHNT and CDR2 YENEEA.

The gene calls are TRBV15 and TRBJ1-2; a possible D gene is TRBD1 (6 bases). The germline V gene encodes CDR1 LNHNV and CDR2 YYDKDF (reference sequence). The CDR3 extends over 14 amino acids. V dropped 5 bases and J dropped 4 bases, with 14 bases sitting between them. The CDR3 loop reads CATSGADRTYGYTF. In nucleotides, the CDR3 is TGTGCCACCAGCGGCGCGGACAGAACCTATGGCTACACCTTC.

This chain connects TRBV15 to TRBJ1-1; D not resolved. This CDR3 region has 12 residues. V was trimmed by 3 bases and J by 4 bases, leaving 6 bases between them. The germline V gene encodes CDR1 LNHNV and CDR2 YYDKDF (reference sequence). The CDR3 DNA is TGTGCCACCAGCAGGGTGGCCACTGAAGCTTTCTTT. It specifies CATSRVATEAFF.

The chain uses TRBV6-1 and TRBJ1-2; D not resolved. V lost 6 bases to trimming and J lost 2 bases, with 10 bases between them. CDR1 is MNHNS, CDR2 SASEGT, per germline. The length of the CDR3 is 13 residues. CDR3 bases: TGTGCCAGCAGGAGCGACCTAAACTATGGCTACACCTTC. This encodes CASRSDLNYGYTF.

The rearrangement uses TRBV5-6 and TRBJ2-1; D gene unclear. V shed 0 bases and J shed 4 bases, with 5 bases lying between them. The CDR3 has 13 amino acids. Germline values: CDR1 SGHDT, CDR2 YYEEEE. Here the CDR3 DNA reads TGTGCCAGCAGCTTGGACGGTTACAATGAGCAGTTCTTC. Its translation: CASSLDGYNEQFF.

This sequence joins TRBV5-1 and TRBJ2-3, with 11 nucleotides matching TRBD2. Germline values: CDR1 SGHRS, CDR2 YFSETQ. V was clipped by 4 bases and J by 5 bases; unmatched bases: 9. This CDR3 spans 16 amino acids. The CDR3 loop reads CASSPYSGRAVDTQYF. CDR3 sequence (DNA): TGCGCCAGCAGCCCCTATAGCGGGAGGGCCGTAGATACGCAGTATTTT.

V is TRBV27 and J is TRBJ2-6; tentative D call: TRBD1 (5 bases). This CDR3 has 18 residues. Trimming stripped 5 bases from V and 2 bases from J, with 19 bases between. Germline lookup yields CDR1 MNHEY and CDR2 SMNVEV (reference sequence). The CDR3 is CASSPKGPSAAGANVLTF. CDR3 nucleotide sequence: TGTGCCAGCAGTCCAAAGGGGCCCAGCGCGGCTGGGGCCAACGTCCTGACTTTC.

J is TRBJ1-3 and V is TRBV25-1; D is unresolved. Looked up from germline, CDR1 is MGHDK and CDR2 is SYGVNS. CDR3 length equals 15 residues. The V and J ends lost 1 base and 0 bases respectively, with 7 bases between them. CDR3 coding DNA: TGTGCCAGCAGTGAATTGGGGAGCTCTGGAAACACCATATATTTT. Its translation: CASSELGSSGNTIYF.